This T cell receptor (beta chain) was recovered during a study of shared clonotypes between healthy human individuals. Findings and caveats of the study: Researchers found naive subsets generally carried larger estimated richness than memory subsets. Clonotype sharing among donors was expected to depend on sequencing depth.

Sequenced by immunoSEQ multiplex PCR; TCRdb stores in-frame clones only, minus some. This table has about 2.3 million clones, roughly 90% appearing once. With V trimmed by 3 bases and J by 2 bases, 7 bases remained unmatched. The CDR3 contains 15 residues. Germline V gene lookup returns CDR1 SGHNT and CDR2 YYREEE (reference sequence). A few counts support this clone. Antigen unknown. The rearrangement uses TRBV5-4 and TRBJ1-2; 7 bases map to TRBD1. The sequence was collected from a young man in good health. Some clones in this sample may be carry-over from other donors' samples. The sequenced sample was naive CD4+ T cells from PBMCs. Subset noted: CD45RA+ positively selected. The CDR3 sequence: CASSSVGQVNYGYTF. CDR3 nucleotide sequence: TGTGCCAGCAGCTCTGTTGGACAGGTGAACTATGGCTACACCTTC.